This TCR beta chain was sequenced for a study of blood T cell repertoires in COVID-19. Study as a whole: From the United States, Italy and Spain came samples of acute and convalescent COVID-19. PBMCs, B-cell-depleted T cells, or T cells were the source of the cDNA or gDNA that made up the material.

Germline assignment: CDR1 SNHLY and CDR2 FYNNEI. CDR3 length: 13 amino acids. Trimming took 6 bases from V and 1 from J; bases not matched to a gene: 0. Original processing methods: Amplification of reference gene primers was used by the study to estimate nucleated cell counts. Profiling relied on immunoSEQ multiplex PCR, and the TCRdb table lists in-frame clones only, not all of them. The V and J calls and clone size were taken over from that table, and D and trimming were inferred from the DNA. The table has some 220,000 clones, 80% seen once. The J gene is TRBJ2-3, the V gene TRBV2, with TRBD2 identical over 8 bases. The sample consisted of peripheral blood. The TCR originated in a human donor in a cohort sampled during active COVID-19. CDR3 DNA: TGTGCCAGCAGACTAGCGGGCACAGATACGCAGTATTTT. Its translation: CASRLAGTDTQYF.